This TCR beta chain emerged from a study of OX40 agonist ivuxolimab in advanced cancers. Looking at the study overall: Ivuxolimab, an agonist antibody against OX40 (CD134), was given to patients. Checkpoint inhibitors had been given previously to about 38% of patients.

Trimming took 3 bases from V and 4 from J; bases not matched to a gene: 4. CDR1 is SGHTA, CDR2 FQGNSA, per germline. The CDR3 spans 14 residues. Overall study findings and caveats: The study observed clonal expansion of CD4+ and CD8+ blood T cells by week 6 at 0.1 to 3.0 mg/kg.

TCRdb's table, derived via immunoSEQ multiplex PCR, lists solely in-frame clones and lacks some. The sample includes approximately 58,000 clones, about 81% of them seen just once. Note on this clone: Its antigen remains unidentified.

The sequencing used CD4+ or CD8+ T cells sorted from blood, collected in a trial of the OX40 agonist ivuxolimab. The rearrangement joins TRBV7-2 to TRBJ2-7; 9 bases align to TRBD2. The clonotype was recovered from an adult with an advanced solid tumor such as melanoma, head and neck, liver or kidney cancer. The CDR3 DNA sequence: TGTGCCAGCAGCTTGCAAGCGGGAGGTTACGAGCAGTACTTC. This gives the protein CASSLQAGGYEQYF. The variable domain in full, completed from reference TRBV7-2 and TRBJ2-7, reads GAGVSQSPSNKVTEKGKDVELRCDPISGHTALYWYRQSLGQGLEFLIYFQGNSAPDKSGLPSDRFSAERTGGSVSTLTIQRTQQEDSAVYLCASSLQAGGYEQYFGPGTRLTVT.